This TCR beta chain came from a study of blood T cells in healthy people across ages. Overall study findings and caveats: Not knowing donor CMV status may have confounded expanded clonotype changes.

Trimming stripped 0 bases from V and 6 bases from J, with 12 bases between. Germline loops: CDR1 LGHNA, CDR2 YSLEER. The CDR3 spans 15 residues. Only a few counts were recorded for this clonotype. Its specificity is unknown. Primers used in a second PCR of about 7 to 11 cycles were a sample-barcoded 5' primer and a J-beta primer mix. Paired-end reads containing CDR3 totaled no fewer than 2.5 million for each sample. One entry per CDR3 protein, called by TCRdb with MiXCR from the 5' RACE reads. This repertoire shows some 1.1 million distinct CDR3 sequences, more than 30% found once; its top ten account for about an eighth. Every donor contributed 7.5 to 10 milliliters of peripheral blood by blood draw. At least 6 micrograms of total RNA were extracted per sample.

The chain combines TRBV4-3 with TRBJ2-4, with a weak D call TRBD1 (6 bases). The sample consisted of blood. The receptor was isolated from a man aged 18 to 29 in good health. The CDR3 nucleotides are TGCGCCAGCAGCCAAGAAGGCGGACAGCGAAACATTCAGTACTTC. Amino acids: CASSQEGGQRNIQYF.